Presented here are 27 T cell receptor beta chains from one specimen sequenced in a study of low-dose radiotherapy and immunotherapy resistance in tumors. First-strand cDNA relied on TRAV- and TRBV-specific primers spanning alpha and beta chains. The authors ran around 22 PCR cycles to amplify TCRs with a constant-region primer and V-primer adapter. MiXCR was run by TCRdb on the reads, yielding one entry per CDR3 protein. The profile covers roughly 8,700 distinct CDR3 sequences, with approximately 70% appearing a single time and approximately 6.5% taken by the ten largest. The receptors stem from a human donor with advanced metastatic prostate, ovarian, gallbladder or colorectal cancer (not recorded which). This table probably holds off-target reads from a library built for another chain.

The J gene is TRBJ1-5, the V gene TRBV9; D not resolved. The CDR3 runs 15 residues. The V gene's germline CDR1 is SGDLS and CDR2 YYNGEE. Trimming stripped 4 bases from V and 2 bases from J, with 13 bases between. CDR3 protein: CASSLTGFGNQPQHF. The CDR3 region has the DNA TGTGCCAGCAGCCTAACGGGGTTTGGCAATCAGCCCCAGCATTTT.

Only a few counts were recorded for this clonotype. The chain has TRBV30 and TRBJ1-5; D not resolved. The CDR3 covers 12 residues. The ends were cut back, 2 bases at V and 2 bases at J, with 4 bases in the middle. Germline-derived CDR1 and CDR2 are GTSNPN and SVGIG (reference sequence). DNA for the CDR3: TGTGCCTGGAGTCCTGGCAATCAGCCCCAGCATTTT. This sequence encodes CAWSPGNQPQHF.

This rearrangement joins TRBV3-1 to TRBJ2-3, with 7 bases matching TRBD1. Per germline, CDR1 LGHDT and CDR2 YNNKEL (reference sequence). The J segment lost 2 bases and the V segment lost 5 bases, leaving 10 bases of the junction unmatched. The CDR3 has 16 residues. The CDR3 DNA reads as TGTGCCAGCAGCAAGGGGGCCAGGGGGAACACAGATACGCAGTATTTT. Protein: CASSKGARGNTDTQYF.

The rearrangement joins TRBV7-9 to TRBJ1-1, with 9 bases that match TRBD1. The CDR3 is 16 residues long. Germline V gives CDR1 SEHNR, CDR2 FQNEAQ (reference sequence). Trimming at V came to 5 bases and at J to 2 bases, leaving 9 bases not matched to a gene. The DNA for the CDR3 is TGTGCCAGCAGCCGAGTTGGGACAGGGATCAACACTGAAGCTTTCTTT. This gives the protein CASSRVGTGINTEAFF.

J is TRBJ2-6 and V is TRBV21-1; TRBD2 was called by the table and not checked on the DNA. TRBV21-1 is a listed pseudogene. The CDR3 is 16 amino acids. The CDR3 region is CASSKPARSGANVLTF. The CDR3 DNA is TGTGCCAGCAGCAAACCCGCTCGATCCGGGGCCAACGTCCTGACTTTC.

The gene calls are TRBV28 and TRBJ1-5; possibly TRBD1 for D (5 bases). The germline gives CDR1 MDHEN, CDR2 SYDVKM. The CDR3 is 13 amino acids. The V and J ends lost 5 bases and 4 bases respectively, with 9 bases between them. The CDR3 bases are TGTGCCAGCAGTGGGGGGGGGAATCAGCCCCAGCATTTT. Translating gives CASSGGGNQPQHF.

The chain employs TRBV2 and TRBJ2-5, with D possibly TRBD2 on 6 matching bases. Trimming took off 7 bases at V and 4 bases at J, with 19 bases between the two ends. Germline assignment: CDR1 SNHLY and CDR2 FYNNEI. The CDR3 is 15 residues long. CDR3 nucleotide sequence: TGTGCCAGCACAGTGACCAGGGATAGCGGAGAGACCCAGTACTTC. Its protein is CASTVTRDSGETQYF.

This clonotype was recorded a few times. This chain joins TRBV10-3 and TRBJ1-1; 7 bases are shared with TRBD1. Germline trimming cut 6 bases from V and 0 bases from J; bases unmatched to any gene: 7. The germline V gene encodes CDR1 ENHRY and CDR2 SYGVKD. The CDR3 spans 15 residues. CDR3 protein: CAIRDYRGLNTEAFF. As DNA, the CDR3 is TGTGCCATCAGAGATTACAGGGGATTGAACACTGAAGCTTTCTTT.

V and J are TRBV5-1 and TRBJ2-7; TRBD1 matches 8 bases. CDR1 and CDR2 from the germline V gene are SGHRS and YFSETQ. Germline trimming cut 0 bases from V and 6 bases from J; bases unmatched to any gene: 8. The CDR3 consists of 15 residues. This CDR3 is CASSLAGTGPLEQYF. In DNA, the CDR3 is TGCGCCAGCAGCTTGGCCGGGACAGGTCCCCTCGAGCAGTACTTC.

This clonotype was detected a few times. The CDR3 protein is CASSRDRGQETQYF. DNA for the CDR3: TGTGCCAGCAGTCGAGACAGGGGTCAAGAGACCCAGTACTTC. The genes are TRBV2 and TRBJ2-5; 8 nucleotides align to TRBD1. Germline V gives CDR1 SNHLY, CDR2 FYNNEI. The CDR3 length is 14 residues. The ends lost 5 bases at V and 2 bases at J; junction bases unmatched: 4.

This clonotype was counted between two and nine times. The CDR3 DNA reads TGTGCCAGCAGAGGGGGGGCCGGCACCGGGGAGCTGTTTTTT. This codes for CASRGGAGTGELFF. The chain carries TRBV25-1 and TRBJ2-2; perhaps TRBD2 as D (7 bases). CDR1 and CDR2 from the germline V gene are MGHDK and SYGVNS. The V gene lost 6 bases and the J gene lost 4 bases, with 12 bases spanning the gap. CDR3 length: 14 amino acids.

This chain links TRBV11-2 with TRBJ2-2; no definite D call. In germline, CDR1 is SGHAT, CDR2 FQNNGV. Trimming took off 6 bases at V and 5 bases at J, with 10 bases between the two ends. The CDR3 sequence is 13 residues long. The CDR3 nucleotides are TGTGCCAGCAGAGAACCAGGAACCGGGGAGCTGTTTTTT. It encodes CASREPGTGELFF.

The chain recombines TRBV7-2 with TRBJ1-2; D is unresolved. Germline loops: CDR1 SGHTA, CDR2 FQGNSA. V dropped 5 bases and J dropped 8 bases, with 15 bases sitting between them. The CDR3 runs to 13 residues. The CDR3 DNA sequence: TGTGCCAGCAGCCTAGACTACCGGCGGGGCTACACCTTC. Its translation is CASSLDYRRGYTF.

The V call is TRBV5-1, the J call TRBJ2-3, with no clear D. The germline CDR1 and CDR2 sequences are SGHRS and YFSETQ. The CDR3 totals 16 residues. Trimming pared 4 bases from V and 2 bases from J, leaving 17 bases between. CDR3 region: CASSPGMSTDTDTQYF. The CDR3 bases are TGCGCCAGCAGCCCCGGAATGTCAACCGACACAGATACGCAGTATTTT.

The chain carries TRBV7-2 and TRBJ2-7, with 11 bases identical to TRBD2. The junction had 4 bases not matched to a gene; V was cut back by 2 bases and J by 4 bases. CDR1 is SGHTA and CDR2 is FQGNSA in the germline V gene. The CDR3 is 15 amino acids. The CDR3 loop is CASSLTSGSRYEQYF. In nucleotides, the CDR3 is TGTGCCAGCAGCTTAACTAGCGGGAGTAGGTACGAGCAGTACTTC.

The table lists this clonotype with a count of one. The chain carries TRBV28 and TRBJ1-2, with D uncertain. CDR1 and CDR2 (germline): MDHEN, SYDVKM. This CDR3 contains 13 residues. Trimming removed 3 bases from V and 8 bases from J, with 13 bases in between. The CDR3 DNA follows: TGTGCCAGCAGTTTCTATCGGGCTTGGGGCTACACCTTC. Amino acid sequence: CASSFYRAWGYTF.

Here the CDR3 DNA reads TGTGCCAGCAGCTTAGGTGGACTAGCGATTTCCTACAATGAGCAGTTCTTC. Its translation is CASSLGGLAISYNEQFF. The chain links TRBV11-2 to TRBJ2-1; 9 bases match TRBD2. CDR3 size: 17 residues. Trimming cost V 1 base and J 1 base; bases outside gene matches: 5. Germline values: CDR1 SGHAT, CDR2 FQNNGV.

The rearrangement uses TRBV15 and TRBJ1-5, with D perhaps TRBD1 (6 bases). This CDR3 has 15 residues. V lost 4 bases and J 1 base, leaving 11 bases between the germline ends. CDR1 and CDR2 from the germline V gene are LNHNV and YYDKDF (reference sequence). In DNA form, the CDR3 reads TGTGCCACCAGCAAGGACAGAATAAGCAATCAGCCCCAGCATTTT. This codes for CATSKDRISNQPQHF.

The rearrangement uses TRBV5-1 and TRBJ2-1, with TRBD2 as a possible D gene (5 bases). Trimming pared 0 bases from V and 10 bases from J, leaving 11 bases between. Germline V gene lookup returns CDR1 SGHRS and CDR2 YFSETQ. CDR3 size: 13 residues. The CDR3 loop reads CASSLAAGKEQFF. CDR3 coding DNA: TGCGCCAGCAGCTTGGCTGCGGGTAAAGAGCAGTTCTTC.

This sequence joins TRBV11-2 and TRBJ2-1, with D hard to call. Trimming took off 3 bases at V and 9 bases at J, with 15 bases between the two ends. The CDR3 runs 14 residues. Per the germline V gene, CDR1 is SGHAT and CDR2 is FQNNGV. The CDR3 is CASSFGRAEREQFF. The DNA of the CDR3 is TGTGCCAGCAGCTTTGGTCGGGCAGAGCGTGAGCAGTTCTTC.

The chain links TRBV10-1 to TRBJ2-5, with TRBD1 identical over 8 bases. CDR1 is WNHNN and CDR2 is SYGVQD in the germline V gene (reference sequence). There are 15 residues in the CDR3. With V trimmed by 8 bases and J by 4 bases, 12 bases remained unmatched. In DNA, the CDR3 is TGCGCCAGCGGAGCGAGGACAGGGTTTGGAGAGACCCAGTACTTC. This gives the protein CASGARTGFGETQYF.

This chain connects TRBV14 to TRBJ1-6; 8 bases are a match to TRBD1. Trimming cost V 0 bases and J 6 bases; bases outside gene matches: 4. CDR1 is SGHDN and CDR2 is FVKESK in the germline V gene. This CDR3 is built from 16 residues. The CDR3 here is CASSQDMTGVNSPLHF. CDR3 in DNA: TGTGCCAGCAGCCAAGATATGACAGGGGTTAATTCACCCCTCCACTTT.

The CDR3 reads CASRTDGVTGNEQFF. DNA of the CDR3: TGTGCCAGCCGGACGGATGGTGTGACGGGCAATGAGCAGTTCTTC. This chain uses TRBV18 with TRBJ2-1; no clear D. Germline V CDR1 and CDR2: KGHSH, LQKENI. The CDR3 length is 15 residues. Trimming removed 8 bases from V and 6 bases from J, with 20 bases in between.

The gene calls are TRBV19 and TRBJ2-1; TRBD2 agrees at 12 bases. Germline V gene lookup returns CDR1 LNHDA and CDR2 SQIVND (reference sequence). Losses at the gene ends were 7 bases for V and 7 bases for J; bases not matched to a gene: 8. CDR3 length equals 15 residues. CDR3 sequence (DNA): TGTGCCAGTAAACCGCTAGCGGGAGGGACAAATGAGCAGTTCTTC. Encoded protein: CASKPLAGGTNEQFF.

The rearrangement uses TRBV5-1 and TRBJ2-2; no clear D. V lost 0 bases, J lost 6 bases, and 6 bases lay in between. The germline V gene encodes CDR1 SGHRS and CDR2 YFSETQ. This CDR3 is 13 amino acids long. CDR3 nucleotide sequence: TGCGCCAGCAGCTTGGAATTGGCCGGGGAGCTGTTTTTT. Amino acids: CASSLELAGELFF.

This clonotype was observed a handful of times. This rearrangement joins TRBV18 to TRBJ2-1; D may be TRBD1 (6 bases). Trimming stripped 3 bases from V and 6 bases from J, with 12 bases between. This CDR3 is 14 amino acids long. CDR1 is KGHSH, CDR2 LQKENI, per germline. CDR3 sequence reads: CASSPGRQVNEQFF. CDR3 sequence (DNA): TGTGCCAGCTCACCTGGACGACAGGTCAATGAGCAGTTCTTC.

The chain has TRBV5-1 and TRBJ1-6, with D possibly being TRBD1 (5 bases). Germline values: CDR1 SGHRS, CDR2 YFSETQ. Trimming stripped 0 bases from V and 7 bases from J, with 11 bases between. This CDR3 contains 15 residues. CDR3: CASSLDEGLNSPLHF. The CDR3 DNA reads TGCGCCAGCAGCTTGGATGAGGGGTTGAATTCACCCCTCCACTTT.